This is a list of T cell receptor beta chains from one sample in a study of T cell responses to AZD1222 COVID-19 vaccine. Clones were read by immunoSEQ multiplex PCR, and TCRdb kept only the in-frame ones, dropping some. Of under 170,000 clones detected, over 75% appear once; the ten largest clones hold around 2.9%. The material sequenced was peripheral blood, taken 28 days after the second AZD1222 dose. These receptor sequences come from an adult who received the AZD1222 COVID-19 vaccine. Both conserved end residues are part of each CDR3. The D gene is left open where the match is weak. Clone sizes are given selectively: once, few, many, or a class where the clone is expanded.

V gene,J gene,D gene,clone size,CDR3 DNA,CDR3 protein
TRBV5-1,TRBJ2-5,.,.,TGCGCCAGCAGCTTGGATGCGTCACAAGAGACCCAGTACTTC,CASSLDASQETQYF
TRBV11-2,TRBJ1-1,TRBD1,.,TGTGCCAGCAGCCTAGACAGGGCTGGAGCTTTCTTT,CASSLDRAGAFF
TRBV14,TRBJ1-1,.,.,TGTGCCAGCAGCCAATTACTGGGAGCGAACACTGAAGCTTTCTTT,CASSQLLGANTEAFF
TRBV13,TRBJ2-1,TRBD1,.,TGTGCCAGCAGCTCCGGGGCGGACAGGGGGCACAATGAGCAGTTCTTC,CASSSGADRGHNEQFF
TRBV5-6,TRBJ2-3,TRBD1,.,TGTGCCAGCAGTATTCCGGGACAGGGGACAGATACGCAGTATTTT,CASSIPGQGTDTQYF
TRBV30,TRBJ1-6,.,.,TGTGCCTCAAGGACCGCTGCCTCCTATAATTCACCCCTCCACTTT,CASRTAASYNSPLHF
TRBV7-8,TRBJ2-7,TRBD2,.,TGTGCCAGCAGCTTAGTCCCTAGCGGGACCGTCCCCTACGAGCAGTACTTC,CASSLVPSGTVPYEQYF
TRBV19,TRBJ1-5,.,.,TGTGCCAGTAGTCCCGAAGGGGGGGTTCTCAATCAGCCCCAGCATTTT,CASSPEGGVLNQPQHF
TRBV10-1,TRBJ1-3,.,.,TGCGCCAGCAGTTTTGACAGAAACCCTGGAAACACCATATATTTT,CASSFDRNPGNTIYF
TRBV14,TRBJ2-7,TRBD2,once,TGTGCCAGCAGTTTTACCGGGACTAGCGGGAGGGCAGAACACTTCTACGAGCAGTACTTC,CASSFTGTSGRAEHFYEQYF
TRBV5-4,TRBJ2-7,TRBD2,.,TGTGCCAGCAGTATGGGACTAGCGGGGACCTACGAGCAGTACTTC,CASSMGLAGTYEQYF
TRBV18,TRBJ1-5,.,once,TGTGCCAGCTCACCACAGGGACCTAGCAATCAGCCCCAGCATTTT,CASSPQGPSNQPQHF
TRBV3-1/TRBV3-2,TRBJ1-2,.,many,TGTGCCAGCAGCCAAGCAGGGTCCCCGGGAGATGGCTACACCTTC,CASSQAGSPGDGYTF
TRBV19,TRBJ1-3,TRBD1,.,TGTGCCAGTAGTATTGGGGACAGGGGTGCTGGAAACACCATATATTTT,CASSIGDRGAGNTIYF
TRBV7-9,TRBJ2-5,TRBD2,.,TGTGCCAGCAGCTCCCTCGCGGGAGGGCCGGAGACCCAGTACTTC,CASSSLAGGPETQYF